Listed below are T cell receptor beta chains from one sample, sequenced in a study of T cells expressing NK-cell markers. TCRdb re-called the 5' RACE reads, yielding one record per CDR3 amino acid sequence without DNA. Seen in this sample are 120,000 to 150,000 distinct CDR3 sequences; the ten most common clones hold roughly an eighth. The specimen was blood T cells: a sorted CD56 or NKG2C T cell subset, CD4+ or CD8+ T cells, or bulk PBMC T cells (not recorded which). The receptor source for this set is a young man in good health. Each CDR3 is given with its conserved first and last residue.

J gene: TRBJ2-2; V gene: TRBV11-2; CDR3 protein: CASSPEWVPLNTGELFF
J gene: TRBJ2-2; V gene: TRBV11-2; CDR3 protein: CASSSSVERRNTGELFF
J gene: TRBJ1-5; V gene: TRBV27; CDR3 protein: CASSPAQYSNQPQHF
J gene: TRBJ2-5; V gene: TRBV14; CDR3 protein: CASSQGLAGEETQYF
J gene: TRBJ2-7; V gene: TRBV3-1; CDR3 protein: CASSRDRWTNYEQYF
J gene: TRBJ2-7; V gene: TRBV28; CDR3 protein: CASSRIGVAVYEQYF
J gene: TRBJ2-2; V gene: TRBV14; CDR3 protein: CASSHLSGSGTGELFF
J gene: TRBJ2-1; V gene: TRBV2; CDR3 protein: CASNYPGQGINEQFF
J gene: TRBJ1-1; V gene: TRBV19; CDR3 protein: CATLPSGGIEAFF
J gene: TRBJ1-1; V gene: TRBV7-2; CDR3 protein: CASSSVQTNTEAFF
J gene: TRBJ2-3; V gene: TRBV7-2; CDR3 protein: CASSLVLWPDTQYF
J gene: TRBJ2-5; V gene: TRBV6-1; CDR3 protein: CASRQTSRQETQYF
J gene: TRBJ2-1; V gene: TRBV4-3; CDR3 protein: CASSQKGGVEQFF
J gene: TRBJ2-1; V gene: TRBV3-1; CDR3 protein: CASSHDGLAGAVEQFF
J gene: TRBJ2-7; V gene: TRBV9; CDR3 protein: CASSEGAKGSYEQYF
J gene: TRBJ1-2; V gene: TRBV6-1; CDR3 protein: CASSNTPGLNYGYTF
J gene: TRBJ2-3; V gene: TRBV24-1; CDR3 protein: CATSDLKHADDTQYF
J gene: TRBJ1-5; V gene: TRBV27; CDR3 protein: CASSLGSNQPQHF